Below, one T cell receptor beta chain is given with its context. The data stem from a study of T cell responses to AZD1222 COVID-19 vaccine. Profiling relied on immunoSEQ multiplex PCR, and the TCRdb table lists in-frame clones only, not all of them. This sample has about 120,000 clones; around 94% occur once, and the top ten carry around 1.6%. Per the germline V gene, CDR1 is SGHTA and CDR2 is FQGNSA. V lost 2 bases and J 5 bases, leaving 13 bases between the germline ends. The CDR3 contains 14 residues. The material sequenced was peripheral blood, taken 28 days after the second AZD1222 dose. The chain employs TRBV7-2 and TRBJ2-7; D possibly corresponds to TRBD1 (5 bases). The TCR sequence derives from an adult who received the AZD1222 COVID-19 vaccine. CDR3 DNA sequence: TGTGCCAGCAGCTTATCTAGGGGAAAAGACGAGCAGTACTTC. Translating gives CASSLSRGKDEQYF. The variable domain in full, with the rest retrieved from reference TRBV7-2 and TRBJ2-7, is GAGVSQSPSNKVTEKGKDVELRCDPISGHTALYWYRQSLGQGLEFLIYFQGNSAPDKSGLPSDRFSAERTGGSVSTLTIQRTQQEDSAVYLCASSLSRGKDEQYFGPGTRLTVT.